A single sample is the source of the 32 T cell receptor beta chains below, sequenced in a study of shared clonotypes between healthy human individuals (TCRdb year 2020). The library was obtained by the immunoSEQ multiplex PCR assay. TCRdb provides this immuneACCESS table in a form limited to in-frame rearrangements. Some clones are lacking; in checked studies, under half of them reflect an unresolved V gene, and why the rest are absent is not known. This sample has approximately 2.5 million clones in its table, and roughly 93% of those were observed once. The ten largest clones capture about 0.34% of the sample. Source material: naive CD4+ T cells from PBMCs. The sample's cell subset or site label, in plain terms: CD45RA+ positively selected. Receptors originate from a man between 18 and 29 years old in good health. Some clones in this sample may be carry-over from other donors' samples.

The genes are TRBV19 and TRBJ2-1, with 11 nucleotides matching TRBD2. J was trimmed by 7 bases and V by 4 bases; bases with no gene match: 6. The CDR3 sequence is 15 residues long. The V gene's germline CDR1 is LNHDA and CDR2 SQIVND (reference sequence). This CDR3 reads CASSTSSGRKNEQFF. CDR3 coding DNA: TGTGCCAGTAGTACCTCTAGCGGGAGGAAGAATGAGCAGTTCTTC.

The chain recombines TRBV7-3 with TRBJ2-5; 7 nucleotides match TRBD1. The CDR3 consists of 15 residues. Per germline, CDR1 SGHTA and CDR2 FQGTGA. V was clipped by 4 bases and J by 1 base; unmatched bases: 6. In DNA form, the CDR3 reads TGTGCCAGCAGCTCCGTGACAGGGCCCCAAGAGACCCAGTACTTC. It yields the protein CASSSVTGPQETQYF.

The CDR3 nucleotides read TGTGCCATCAGTGGGGAACCTGGACGGGGTAGCAATCAGCCCCAGCATTTT. Translating it yields CAISGEPGRGSNQPQHF. The chain recombines TRBV10-3 with TRBJ1-5, with D unresolved. Germline lookup yields CDR1 ENHRY and CDR2 SYGVKD. CDR3 size: 17 residues. V dropped 4 bases and J dropped 0 bases, with 16 bases sitting between them.

The rearrangement links TRBV7-2 to TRBJ1-4; no reliable D call. The germline V and J ends were trimmed by 1 base and 0 bases, with 15 bases remaining between them. The CDR3 contains 18 residues. Per the germline V gene, CDR1 is SGHTA and CDR2 is FQGNSA. In DNA, the CDR3 is TGTGCCAGCAGCTTAGGGGTCTGGGGATCCACAACTAATGAAAAACTGTTTTTT. Translated: CASSLGVWGSTTNEKLFF.

V and J are TRBV27 and TRBJ2-1; D gene ambiguous. This CDR3 has 16 residues. The germline gives CDR1 MNHEY, CDR2 SMNVEV (reference sequence). The V end lost 2 bases, the J end lost 0 bases, and 11 bases lay between the germline ends. The DNA of the CDR3 is TGTGCCAGCAGTTTAACGGCAGCTTACTCCTACAATGAGCAGTTCTTC. This translates into CASSLTAAYSYNEQFF.

The DNA for the CDR3 is TGCGCCAGCAGCTTCGTTGTGGGACAGAACACCGGGGAGCTGTTTTTT. Protein sequence: CASSFVVGQNTGELFF. The rearrangement joins TRBV5-1 to TRBJ2-2, with D perhaps matching TRBD1 (6 bases). The germline gives CDR1 SGHRS, CDR2 YFSETQ. CDR3 length: 16 amino acids. The germline V and J ends were trimmed by 2 bases and 1 base, with 12 bases remaining between them.

V and J are TRBV30 and TRBJ1-5; D not resolved. CDR3 length equals 13 residues. The V and J ends lost 3 bases and 5 bases respectively, with 11 bases between them. Germline lookup yields CDR1 GTSNPN and CDR2 SVGIG (reference sequence). The CDR3 here is CAWRAQGHQPQHF. CDR3 DNA sequence: TGTGCCTGGAGGGCACAAGGCCATCAGCCCCAGCATTTT.

The chain links TRBV5-4 to TRBJ2-7, with 7 bases identical to TRBD1. V was clipped by 3 bases and J by 5 bases; unmatched bases: 5. Germline V lookup: CDR1 SGHNT, CDR2 YYREEE (reference sequence). The CDR3 loop spans 13 amino acids. In DNA form, the CDR3 reads TGTGCCAGCAGCTCTACGACAGGGAACGAGCAGTACTTC. As protein: CASSSTTGNEQYF.

The rearrangement joins TRBV28 to TRBJ1-4, with 11 nucleotides matching TRBD1. The CDR3 has 13 residues. V lost 10 bases and J lost 8; bases outside the gene matches: 6. Germline V gene data show CDR1 as MDHEN and CDR2 as SYDVKM. CDR3 sequence: CAIRTGGGEKLFF. Here the CDR3 DNA reads TGTGCCATACGGACAGGGGGCGGCGAAAAACTGTTTTTT. Complete variable domain (other parts from reference TRBV28 and TRBJ1-4): DVKVTQSSRYLVKRTGEKVFLECVQDMDHENMFWYRQDPGLGLRLIYFSYDVKMKEKGDIPEGYSVSREKKERFSLILESASTNQTSMYLCAIRTGGGEKLFFGSGTQLSVL.

The chain links TRBV5-4 to TRBJ2-7; no firm D call. The V end was cut by 2 bases, the J end by 1 base, with 10 bases between. The CDR3 loop spans 14 amino acids. Germline CDR1 and CDR2: SGHNT and YYREEE (reference sequence). CDR3 sequence reads: CASSFQGSSYEQYF. The CDR3, as DNA: TGTGCCAGCAGCTTCCAAGGGTCATCCTACGAGCAGTACTTC.

The gene calls are TRBV18 and TRBJ2-1; 9 bases are a match to TRBD2. Germline trimming cut 6 bases from V and 4 bases from J; bases unmatched to any gene: 1. Looked up from germline, CDR1 is KGHSH and CDR2 is LQKENI. CDR3 length equals 13 residues. The CDR3 loop reads CASSLAGYNEQFF. In nucleotides, the CDR3 is TGTGCCAGCTCTCTAGCGGGGTACAATGAGCAGTTCTTC.

Regarding this clone: In the same sample, other DNA sequences code for this CDR3. V and J are TRBV5-1 and TRBJ1-1, with 9 bases identical to TRBD1. This CDR3 comprises 14 residues. Germline lookup yields CDR1 SGHRS and CDR2 YFSETQ. With V trimmed by 4 bases and J by 3 bases, 4 bases remained unmatched. The CDR3 protein is CASSQDRGDTEAFF. As DNA, the CDR3 is TGCGCCAGCAGCCAGGACAGGGGTGACACTGAAGCTTTCTTT.

The chain recombines TRBV6-5 with TRBJ2-5; 7 bases are a match to TRBD2. Losses at the gene ends were 8 bases for V and 5 bases for J; bases not matched to a gene: 5. This CDR3 has 12 amino acids. Germline CDR1 reads MNHEY; CDR2 reads SVGAGI. This CDR3 is CASRAGWETQYF. DNA of the CDR3: TGTGCCAGCCGAGCGGGGTGGGAGACCCAGTACTTC.

The chain joins TRBV18 to TRBJ1-1; D is unresolved. Germline CDR1 KGHSH, CDR2 LQKENI. The CDR3 consists of 13 residues. The V end was cut by 6 bases, the J end by 4 bases, with 12 bases between. The CDR3 region has the DNA TGTGCCAGCTCCCTCCCCGGGTCCACTGAAGCTTTCTTT. It yields the protein CASSLPGSTEAFF.

The chain's CDR3 is CATTRNAAGEQYF. The CDR3 bases are TGTGCCACCACCAGGAATGCTGCGGGAGAGCAGTACTTC. This rearrangement joins TRBV28 to TRBJ2-7, with D possibly being TRBD2 (6 bases). The CDR3 length is 13 residues. Germline CDR1 MDHEN, CDR2 SYDVKM. With 10 bases removed from V and 7 bases from J, the gap between germline ends came to 20 bases.

J is TRBJ2-6 and V is TRBV10-3, with D possibly being TRBD1 (5 bases). Between the trimmed V and J ends, which lost 0 bases and 4 bases, there was a span of 13 bases. The CDR3 has 17 amino acids. Germline loops: CDR1 ENHRY, CDR2 SYGVKD. The CDR3: CAISESGRGTGANVLTF. The CDR3 DNA reads as TGTGCCATCAGTGAGTCTGGTAGGGGCACCGGGGCCAACGTCCTGACTTTC.

The sample holds one count of this clone. This chain links TRBV28 with TRBJ2-1; 7 nucleotides align to TRBD2. The CDR3 has 16 amino acids. In germline, CDR1 is MDHEN, CDR2 SYDVKM. V dropped 6 bases and J dropped 5; count of bases not matched to a gene: 13. The CDR3: CASSSPSGRGDNEQFF. The CDR3 DNA sequence: TGTGCCAGCAGCTCCCCTAGCGGAAGAGGGGACAATGAGCAGTTCTTC.

The gene calls are TRBV5-1 and TRBJ2-2; TRBD1 matches at 8 bases. Per the germline V gene, CDR1 is SGHRS and CDR2 is YFSETQ. The V and J ends lost 4 bases and 7 bases, in that order; junction bases with no gene match: 6. This CDR3 is 14 amino acids long. CDR3 bases: TGCGCCAGCAGCACGGACAGGGAGTTCGGGGAGCTGTTTTTT. Amino acids: CASSTDREFGELFF.

The V and J genes are TRBV5-1 and TRBJ2-7; the D gene could be TRBD1 or TRBD2 (5 bases each). This CDR3 comprises 15 residues. V lost 1 base to trimming and J lost 3 bases, with 14 bases between them. Germline CDR1 is SGHRS and CDR2 is YFSETQ. The CDR3 protein is CASSLWDQKGYEQYF. In DNA form, the CDR3 reads TGCGCCAGCAGCTTGTGGGACCAAAAAGGCTACGAGCAGTACTTC.

The chain combines TRBV7-9 with TRBJ2-5, with 9 positions matching TRBD1. Trimming cost V 4 bases and J 5 bases; bases outside gene matches: 8. The germline V gene encodes CDR1 SEHNR and CDR2 FQNEAQ (reference sequence). The CDR3 loop spans 15 amino acids. CDR3 sequence reads: CASSYSGQGWETQYF. The CDR3 DNA reads TGTGCCAGCAGCTACTCGGGACAGGGTTGGGAGACCCAGTACTTC.

The chain combines TRBV28 with TRBJ1-1, with D perhaps TRBD1 (5 bases). Germline loops: CDR1 MDHEN, CDR2 SYDVKM. CDR3 length: 15 amino acids. V was clipped by 7 bases and J by 1 base, with 16 bases between them. CDR3 sequence: CASNPGLLRNTEAFF. The CDR3 DNA follows: TGTGCCAGCAACCCGGGACTCCTTAGGAACACTGAAGCTTTCTTT.

The chain links TRBV2 to TRBJ2-1, with 8 positions matching TRBD2. The junction had 8 bases not matched to a gene; V was cut back by 10 bases and J by 6 bases. CDR1 is SNHLY and CDR2 is FYNNEI in the germline V gene. CDR3 length: 13 amino acids. This CDR3 reads CATGREVGNEQFF. The CDR3 nucleotides are TGTGCCACCGGGCGGGAGGTTGGCAATGAGCAGTTCTTC.

J is TRBJ2-3 and V is TRBV7-3, with D uncertain. V was pared by 5 bases and J by 1 base, with 22 bases between. Germline V CDR1 and CDR2: SGHTA, FQGTGA. The CDR3 is 18 residues long. This chain's CDR3 is CASSPPRPRYSGTDTQYF. In DNA, the CDR3 is TGTGCCAGCAGCCCTCCCAGGCCTCGGTATTCGGGCACAGATACGCAGTATTTT.

This clone has only one observation. The V and J genes are TRBV28 and TRBJ1-6, with a tentative D call TRBD1 (5 bases). V was trimmed by 8 bases and J by 10 bases, leaving 15 bases between them. Germline CDR1 MDHEN, CDR2 SYDVKM. There are 13 residues in the CDR3. DNA of the CDR3: TGTGCCAGCCGGCGGGGGGTTGGGTCACCCCTCCACTTT. Its protein product is CASRRGVGSPLHF. Full variable domain (outside the CDR3, taken from reference TRBV28 and TRBJ1-6): DVKVTQSSRYLVKRTGEKVFLECVQDMDHENMFWYRQDPGLGLRLIYFSYDVKMKEKGDIPEGYSVSREKKERFSLILESASTNQTSMYLCASRRGVGSPLHFGNGTRLTVT.

The chain combines TRBV7-6 with TRBJ1-3; D remains unclear. The CDR3 covers 13 residues. The V gene lost 2 bases and the J gene lost 6 bases, with 8 bases spanning the gap. Germline CDR1 SGHVS, CDR2 FNYEAQ. The chain's CDR3 is CASSLYRQNTIYF. DNA of the CDR3: TGTGCCAGCAGCTTATACCGCCAAAACACCATATATTTT.

The chain recombines TRBV6-5 with TRBJ1-1; 7 positions match TRBD1. The CDR3 is 12 amino acids. J gave up 9 bases and V 6 bases, and 7 bases lay outside the gene matches. CDR1 MNHEY and CDR2 SVGAGI come from the germline V gene. DNA of the CDR3: TGTGCCAGCAGCCCAACACAGGGGAAAGCTTTCTTT. The encoded protein is CASSPTQGKAFF.

V is TRBV7-2 and J is TRBJ1-2; maybe TRBD1 (6 bases). V was cut by 1 base and J by 7 bases, with 19 bases left in between. The CDR3 runs to 16 residues. Germline loops: CDR1 SGHTA, CDR2 FQGNSA. In DNA form, the CDR3 reads TGTGCCAGCAGCTTAGAGGCAGGGGCCGCGGGAAGTGGCTACACCTTC. This codes for CASSLEAGAAGSGYTF.

J is TRBJ2-1 and V is TRBV15; 10 nucleotides match TRBD1. Per germline, CDR1 LNHNV and CDR2 YYDKDF (reference sequence). There are 14 residues in the CDR3. V was pared by 2 bases and J by 9 bases, with 4 bases of the junction left unmatched. The CDR3 loop reads CATSRRWDRGEQFF. In DNA, the CDR3 is TGTGCCACCAGCAGACGATGGGACAGGGGTGAGCAGTTCTTC.

This chain connects TRBV6-1 to TRBJ2-1; D possibly corresponds to TRBD2 (6 bases). Between the trimmed V and J ends, which lost 5 bases and 9 bases, there was a span of 17 bases. From germline, CDR1 is MNHNS and CDR2 SASEGT. This CDR3 spans 14 amino acids. As DNA, the CDR3 is TGTGCCAGCAGTCGCCGGGACTGGGGGAGTGAGCAGTTCTTC. Translation gives CASSRRDWGSEQFF.

This clone was seen once. At the DNA level, this CDR3 is encoded by other sequences in the same sample as well. The chain links TRBV2 to TRBJ2-7; 9 bases fit TRBD2. Germline CDR1 is SNHLY and CDR2 is FYNNEI. J lost 0 bases, V lost 6 bases, and 3 bases had no gene match. The CDR3 has 14 residues. This chain's CDR3 is CASRNSGSSYEQYF. CDR3 bases: TGTGCCAGCAGGAATAGCGGGAGCTCCTACGAGCAGTACTTC.

The V gene is TRBV28, the J gene TRBJ1-1; 7 bases match TRBD1. V shed 4 bases and J 4 bases; nucleotides not matched to a gene: 9. This CDR3 is 15 amino acids long. Germline loops: CDR1 MDHEN, CDR2 SYDVKM. CDR3 sequence: CASSSTRGFPTEAFF. Written as DNA, the CDR3 is TGTGCCAGCAGTTCAACCAGGGGGTTTCCCACTGAAGCTTTCTTT.

J is TRBJ2-5 and V is TRBV6-6, with 7 positions matching TRBD1. In germline, CDR1 is MNHNY, CDR2 SVGAGI (reference sequence). CDR3 length: 13 residues. V shed 8 bases, J shed 2 bases, and the junction held 5 bases outside the gene matches. The CDR3 DNA is TGTGCCAGCTCCGGGACAGAACAAGAGACCCAGTACTTC. Protein: CASSGTEQETQYF.